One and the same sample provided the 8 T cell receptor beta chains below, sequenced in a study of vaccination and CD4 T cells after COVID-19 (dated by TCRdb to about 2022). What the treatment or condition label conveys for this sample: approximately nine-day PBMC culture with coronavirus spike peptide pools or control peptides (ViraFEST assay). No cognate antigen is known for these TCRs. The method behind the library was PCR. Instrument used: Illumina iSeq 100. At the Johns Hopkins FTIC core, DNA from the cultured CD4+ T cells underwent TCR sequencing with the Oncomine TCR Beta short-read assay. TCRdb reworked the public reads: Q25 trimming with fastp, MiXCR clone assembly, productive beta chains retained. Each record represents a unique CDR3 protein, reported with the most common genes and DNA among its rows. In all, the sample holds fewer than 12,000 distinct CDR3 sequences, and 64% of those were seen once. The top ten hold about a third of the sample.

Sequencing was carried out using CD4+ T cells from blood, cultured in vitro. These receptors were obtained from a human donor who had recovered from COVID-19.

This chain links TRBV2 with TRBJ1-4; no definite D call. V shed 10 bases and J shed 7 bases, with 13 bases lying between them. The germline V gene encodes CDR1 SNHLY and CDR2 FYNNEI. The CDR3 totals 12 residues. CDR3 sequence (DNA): TGTGCCACCGCCGGCCACAGTGAAAAACTGTTTTTT. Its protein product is CATAGHSEKLFF.

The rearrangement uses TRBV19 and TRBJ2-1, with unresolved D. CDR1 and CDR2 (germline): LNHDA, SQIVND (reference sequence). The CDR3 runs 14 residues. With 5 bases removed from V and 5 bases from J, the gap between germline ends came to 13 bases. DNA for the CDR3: TGTGCCAGTAGTCTCCCGAAATTCCACAATGAGCAGTTCTTC. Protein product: CASSLPKFHNEQFF.

Written as DNA, the CDR3 is TGTGCCAGCAGCGTAGTAGCGGGGATCCCAAAAGGCTACACCTTC. Translation: CASSVVAGIPKGYTF. The gene calls are TRBV9 and TRBJ1-2; D remains ambiguous. Germline V gene data show CDR1 as SGDLS and CDR2 as YYNGEE. V lost 0 bases and J lost 8, with 17 bases in between. This CDR3 is 15 amino acids long.

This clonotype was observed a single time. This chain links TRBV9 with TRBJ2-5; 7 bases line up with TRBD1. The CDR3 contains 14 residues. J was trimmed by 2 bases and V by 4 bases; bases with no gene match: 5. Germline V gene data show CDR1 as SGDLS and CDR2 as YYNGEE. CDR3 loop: CASSPTGIQETQYF. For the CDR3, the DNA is TGTGCCAGCAGCCCGACAGGGATTCAAGAGACCCAGTACTTC.

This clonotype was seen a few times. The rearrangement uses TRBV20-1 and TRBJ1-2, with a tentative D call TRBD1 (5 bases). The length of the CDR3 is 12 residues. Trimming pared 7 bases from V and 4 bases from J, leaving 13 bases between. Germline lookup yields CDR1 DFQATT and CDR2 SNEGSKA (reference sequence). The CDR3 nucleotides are TGCAGTGGGGGGGTCTGGGGCTATGGCTACACCTTC. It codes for CSGGVWGYGYTF.

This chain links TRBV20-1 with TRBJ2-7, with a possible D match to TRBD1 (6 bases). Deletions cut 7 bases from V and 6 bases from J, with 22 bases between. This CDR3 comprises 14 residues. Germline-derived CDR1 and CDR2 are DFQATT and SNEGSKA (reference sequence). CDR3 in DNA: TGCAGTGTCAAAGACTTGACAGGTTTTGGCGAGCAGTACTTC. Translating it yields CSVKDLTGFGEQYF.

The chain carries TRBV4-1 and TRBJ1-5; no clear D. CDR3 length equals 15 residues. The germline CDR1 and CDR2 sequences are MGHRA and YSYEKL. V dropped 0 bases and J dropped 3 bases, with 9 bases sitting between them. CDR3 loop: CASSQDHPYNQPQHF. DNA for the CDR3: TGCGCCAGCAGCCAAGATCACCCATACAATCAGCCCCAGCATTTT.

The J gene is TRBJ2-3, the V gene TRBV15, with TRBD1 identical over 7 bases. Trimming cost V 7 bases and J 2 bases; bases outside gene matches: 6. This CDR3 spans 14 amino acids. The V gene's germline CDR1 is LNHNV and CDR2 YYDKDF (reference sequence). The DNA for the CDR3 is TGTGCCACCAATAGGGGGCATTCCACAGATACGCAGTATTTT. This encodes CATNRGHSTDTQYF. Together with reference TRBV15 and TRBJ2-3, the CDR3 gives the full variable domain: DAMVIQNPRYQVTQFGKPVTLSCSQTLNHNVMYWYQQKSSQAPKLLFHYYDKDFNNEADTPDNFQSRRPNTSFCFLDIRSPGLGDTAMYLCATNRGHSTDTQYFGPGTRLTVL.